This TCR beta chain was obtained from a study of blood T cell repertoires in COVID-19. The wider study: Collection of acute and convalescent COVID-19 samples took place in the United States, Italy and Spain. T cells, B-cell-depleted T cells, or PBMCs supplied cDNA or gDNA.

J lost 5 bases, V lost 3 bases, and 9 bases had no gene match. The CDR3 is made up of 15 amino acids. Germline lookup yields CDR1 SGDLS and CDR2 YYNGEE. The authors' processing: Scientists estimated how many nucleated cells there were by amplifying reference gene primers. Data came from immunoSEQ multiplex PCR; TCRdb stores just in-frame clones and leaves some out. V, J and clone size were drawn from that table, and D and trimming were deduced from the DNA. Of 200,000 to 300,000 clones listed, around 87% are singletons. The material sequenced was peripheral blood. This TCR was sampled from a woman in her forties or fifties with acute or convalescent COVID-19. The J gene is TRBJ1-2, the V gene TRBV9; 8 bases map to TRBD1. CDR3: CASSAGQGVFYGYTF. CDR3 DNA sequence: TGTGCCAGCAGCGCCGGACAGGGTGTTTTTTATGGCTACACCTTC.